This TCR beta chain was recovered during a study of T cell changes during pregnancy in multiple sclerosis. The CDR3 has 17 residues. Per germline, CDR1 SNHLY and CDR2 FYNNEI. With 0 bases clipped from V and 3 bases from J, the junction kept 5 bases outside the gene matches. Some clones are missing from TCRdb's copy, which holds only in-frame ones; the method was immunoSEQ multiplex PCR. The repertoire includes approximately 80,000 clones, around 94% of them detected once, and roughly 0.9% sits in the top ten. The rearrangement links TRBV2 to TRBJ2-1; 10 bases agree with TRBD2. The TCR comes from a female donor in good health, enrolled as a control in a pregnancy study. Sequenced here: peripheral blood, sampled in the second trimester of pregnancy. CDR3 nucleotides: TGTGCCAGCAGTGAAGCCGGACTAGCGGTTTTCTACAATGAGCAGTTCTTC. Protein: CASSEAGLAVFYNEQFF.